What follows are 11 T cell receptor beta chains derived from one specimen sequenced in a study of blood T cell repertoires in COVID-19. The repertoire was sequenced with immunoSEQ multiplex PCR; TCRdb's copy has only in-frame clones and lacks some. The table shows 30,000 to 40,000 clones, with approximately 90% occurring only once. The sample was peripheral blood. The source of these receptors is a human donor in a cohort sampled during active COVID-19.

This clone was recorded only once. The junction departs from the called germline gene at one end, perhaps through a read error. The gene calls are TRBV6-1 and TRBJ2-5, with D unresolved. CDR3 length equals 11 residues. Looked up from germline, CDR1 is MNHNS and CDR2 is SASEGT. The CDR3: CASSELLPPNF. The DNA for the CDR3 is TGTGCCAGCAGTGAATTATTGCCCCCTAACTTC.

The chain carries TRBV7-8 and TRBJ2-7, with 9 positions matching TRBD1. The germline gives CDR1 SGHVS, CDR2 FQNEAQ. The V gene end was trimmed by 5 bases and the J gene end by 4 bases; junction bases not matched to a gene: 12. The CDR3 is made up of 16 amino acids. The CDR3 coding sequence is TGTGCCAGCAGCGCGTTGTCCGGGACAGGGAAGTACGAGCAGTACTTC. It specifies CASSALSGTGKYEQYF.

The CDR3 loop reads CASSPDRGEYF. CDR3 nucleotides: TGTGCCAGCAGTCCTGACAGGGGGGAGTATTTT. The chain employs TRBV2 and TRBJ2-3; TRBD1 aligns across 9 bases. This CDR3 has 11 residues. After removal of 5 bases from V and 13 bases from J, the junction contained 4 bases not matched to a gene. Per germline, CDR1 SNHLY and CDR2 FYNNEI. Looking up the rest from reference TRBV2 and TRBJ2-3 gives the full variable domain: EPEVTQTPSHQVTQMGQEVILRCVPISNHLYFYWYRQILGQKVEFLVSFYNNEISEKSEIFDDQFSVERPDGSNFTLKIRSTKLEDSAMYFCASSPDRGEYFGPGTRLTVL.

The chain's CDR3 is CASSLELQGETQYF. DNA of the CDR3: TGTGCCAGCAGCTTGGAGCTACAGGGTGAGACCCAGTACTTC. J is TRBJ2-5 and V is TRBV5-6; possible D gene TRBD1, 6 bases. The CDR3 covers 14 residues. Trimming removed 0 bases from V and 5 bases from J, with 11 bases in between. Germline CDR1 SGHDT, CDR2 YYEEEE.

The chain employs TRBV5-8 and TRBJ2-3; D gene uncertain. CDR3 length: 14 residues. CDR1 and CDR2 (germline): SGHTS, YDEGEE. Trimming removed 0 bases at V and 4 bases at J, with 9 bases between. In DNA form, the CDR3 reads TGTGCCAGCAGCTTGGCACGGGTAGCAGATACGCAGTATTTT. This sequence encodes CASSLARVADTQYF. The full variable domain, its missing parts supplied by reference TRBV5-8 and TRBJ2-3, is EAGVTQSPTHLIKTRGQQATLRCSPISGHTSVYWYQQALGLGLQFLLWYDEGEERNRGNFPPRFSGRQFPNYSSELNVNALELEDSALYLCASSLARVADTQYFGPGTRLTVL.

The V call is TRBV5-4, the J call TRBJ2-3, with unresolved D. The CDR3 is 18 amino acids. V was cut by 1 base and J by 2 bases, with 20 bases left in between. Germline V gene sequence: CDR1 SGHNT, CDR2 YYREEE (reference sequence). CDR3 coding DNA: TGTGCCAGCAGCTTGATGGTCTATGGGCCTGGGCACACAGATACGCAGTATTTT. It specifies CASSLMVYGPGHTDTQYF. Full variable domain (rest looked up from reference TRBV5-4 and TRBJ2-3): ETGVTQSPTHLIKTRGQQVTLRCSSQSGHNTVSWYQQALGQGPQFIFQYYREEENGRGNFPPRFSGLQFPNYSSELNVNALELDDSALYLCASSLMVYGPGHTDTQYFGPGTRLTVL.

The chain employs TRBV10-2 and TRBJ1-1; 7 nucleotides align to TRBD1. The ends lost 10 bases at V and 5 bases at J; junction bases unmatched: 7. The CDR3 is 12 residues long. Germline assignment: CDR1 WSHSY and CDR2 SAAADI. CDR3 protein: CATTDRVTEAFF. The DNA of the CDR3 is TGCGCCACCACCGACAGGGTGACTGAAGCTTTCTTT.

The chain has TRBV9 and TRBJ1-5; D is possibly TRBD1 (6 bases). Germline assignment: CDR1 SGDLS and CDR2 YYNGEE. Trimming cost V 0 bases and J 4 bases, with 8 bases left between them. The CDR3 consists of 14 residues. The CDR3 here is CASSVGTENQPQHF. CDR3 DNA: TGTGCCAGCAGCGTAGGGACAGAAAATCAGCCCCAGCATTTT.

This chain links TRBV27 with TRBJ1-5, with TRBD1 matching 8 bases. V shed 6 bases, J shed 0 bases, and the junction held 4 bases outside the gene matches. CDR3 length: 15 amino acids. Per germline, CDR1 MNHEY and CDR2 SMNVEV (reference sequence). DNA of the CDR3: TGTGCCAGCAGGGGACAGGCCCATAGCAATCAGCCCCAGCATTTT. It specifies CASRGQAHSNQPQHF.

The CDR3 protein is CASSQELAGEETQYF. The CDR3 DNA reads as TGTGCCAGCAGCCAAGAGCTAGCCGGGGAAGAGACCCAGTACTTC. This chain connects TRBV4-2 to TRBJ2-5; a possible D gene is TRBD2 (5 bases). Deletions cut 0 bases from V and 3 bases from J, with 11 bases between. CDR3 length equals 15 residues. The germline gives CDR1 LGHNA, CDR2 YNFKEQ.

V usage is TRBV27 and J usage is TRBJ1-5; TRBD1 agrees at 9 bases. The ends lost 5 bases at V and 2 bases at J; junction bases unmatched: 10. This CDR3 has 17 amino acids. In germline, CDR1 is MNHEY, CDR2 SMNVEV (reference sequence). The CDR3: CASSPSDRGVGNQPQHF. For the CDR3, the DNA is TGTGCCAGCAGTCCTTCAGACAGGGGGGTTGGCAATCAGCCCCAGCATTTT.